This T cell receptor (beta chain) was retrieved from a study of cytomegalovirus exposure and HLA in healthy donors. Generated by immunoSEQ multiplex PCR, the TCRdb table keeps only in-frame clones and is missing some. The sample contains fewer than 90,000 clones, about four fifths of which appear only once. Per germline, CDR1 MNHNY and CDR2 SVGAGI (reference sequence). V was clipped by 0 bases and J by 5 bases, with 14 bases between them. This CDR3 region has 15 residues. The source of this sequence is a woman between 18 and 29 years old in good health and CMV-seropositive. The chain recombines TRBV6-6 with TRBJ2-7, with D perhaps TRBD2 (5 bases). Sequenced: PBMCs. The CDR3 protein is CASSYSRKRGDEQYF. The CDR3, as DNA: TGTGCCAGCAGTTACTCGAGAAAACGGGGAGACGAGCAGTACTTC.